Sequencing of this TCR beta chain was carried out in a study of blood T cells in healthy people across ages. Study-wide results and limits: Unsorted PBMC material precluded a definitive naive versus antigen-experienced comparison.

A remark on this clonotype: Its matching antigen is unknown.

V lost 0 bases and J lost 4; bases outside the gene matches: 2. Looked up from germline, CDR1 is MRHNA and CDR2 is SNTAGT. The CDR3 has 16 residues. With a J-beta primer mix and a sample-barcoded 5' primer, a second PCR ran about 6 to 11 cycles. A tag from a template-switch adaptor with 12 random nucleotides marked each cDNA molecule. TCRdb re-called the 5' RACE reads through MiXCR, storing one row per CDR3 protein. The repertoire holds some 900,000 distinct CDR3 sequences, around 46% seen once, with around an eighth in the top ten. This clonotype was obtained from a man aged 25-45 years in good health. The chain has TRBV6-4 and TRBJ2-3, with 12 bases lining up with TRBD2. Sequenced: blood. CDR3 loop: CASSDSASGGADTQYF. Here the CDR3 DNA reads TGTGCCAGCAGTGACTCCGCTAGCGGGGGGGCAGATACGCAGTATTTT.